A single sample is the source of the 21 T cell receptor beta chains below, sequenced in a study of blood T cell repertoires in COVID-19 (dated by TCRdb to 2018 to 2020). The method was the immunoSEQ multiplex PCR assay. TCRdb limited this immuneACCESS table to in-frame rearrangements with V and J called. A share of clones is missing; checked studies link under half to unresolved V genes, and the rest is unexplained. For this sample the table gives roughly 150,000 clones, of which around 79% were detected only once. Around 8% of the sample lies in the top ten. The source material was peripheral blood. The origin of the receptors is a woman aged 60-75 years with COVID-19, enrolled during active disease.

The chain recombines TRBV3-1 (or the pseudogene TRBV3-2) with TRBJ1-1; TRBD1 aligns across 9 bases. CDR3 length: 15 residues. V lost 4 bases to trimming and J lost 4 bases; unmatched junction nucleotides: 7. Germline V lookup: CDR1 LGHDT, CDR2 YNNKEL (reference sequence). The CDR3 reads CASSRSDRGGTEAFF. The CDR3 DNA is TGTGCCAGCAGCCGGTCAGACAGGGGGGGCACTGAAGCTTTCTTT.

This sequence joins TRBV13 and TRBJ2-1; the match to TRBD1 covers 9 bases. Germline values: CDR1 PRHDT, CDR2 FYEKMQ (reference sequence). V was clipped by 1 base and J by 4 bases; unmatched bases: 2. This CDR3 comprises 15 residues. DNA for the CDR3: TGTGCCAGCAGCTTAGCTGGGACAGGGTACAATGAGCAGTTCTTC. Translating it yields CASSLAGTGYNEQFF.

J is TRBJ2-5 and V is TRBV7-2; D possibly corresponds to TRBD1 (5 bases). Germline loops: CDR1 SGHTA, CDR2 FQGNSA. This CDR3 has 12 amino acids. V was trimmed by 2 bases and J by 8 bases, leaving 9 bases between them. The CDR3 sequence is CASSLQGTTQYF. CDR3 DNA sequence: TGTGCCAGCAGCTTACAGGGAACCACCCAGTACTTC.

DNA for the CDR3: TGTGCCAGCAGGTCCGGGATCCCACCTTACGAGCAGTACTTC. Translating it yields CASRSGIPPYEQYF. The rearrangement uses TRBV28 and TRBJ2-7; tentative D call: TRBD2 (5 bases). The germline CDR1 and CDR2 sequences are MDHEN and SYDVKM. The CDR3 is made up of 14 amino acids. Trimming took off 6 bases at V and 4 bases at J, with 16 bases between the two ends.

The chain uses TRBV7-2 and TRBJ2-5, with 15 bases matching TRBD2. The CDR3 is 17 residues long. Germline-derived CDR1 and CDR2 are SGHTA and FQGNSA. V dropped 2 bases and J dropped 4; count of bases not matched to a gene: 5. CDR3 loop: CASSLLGLAGGGETQYF. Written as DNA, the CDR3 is TGTGCCAGCAGCTTATTGGGACTAGCGGGGGGAGGAGAGACCCAGTACTTC.

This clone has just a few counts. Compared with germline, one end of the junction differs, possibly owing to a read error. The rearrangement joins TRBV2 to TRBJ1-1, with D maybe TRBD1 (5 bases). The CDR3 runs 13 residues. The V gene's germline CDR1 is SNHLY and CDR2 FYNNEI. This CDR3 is CASRSTGEERFLF. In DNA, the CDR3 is TGTGCCAGCAGGTCTACAGGAGAAGAAAGGTTCCTCTTT.

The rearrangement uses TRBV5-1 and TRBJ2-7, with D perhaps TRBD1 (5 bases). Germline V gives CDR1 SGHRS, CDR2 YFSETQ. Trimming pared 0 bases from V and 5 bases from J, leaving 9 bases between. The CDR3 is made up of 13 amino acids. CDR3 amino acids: CASSLAGFDEQYF. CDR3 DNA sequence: TGCGCCAGCAGCTTGGCAGGGTTCGACGAGCAGTACTTC.

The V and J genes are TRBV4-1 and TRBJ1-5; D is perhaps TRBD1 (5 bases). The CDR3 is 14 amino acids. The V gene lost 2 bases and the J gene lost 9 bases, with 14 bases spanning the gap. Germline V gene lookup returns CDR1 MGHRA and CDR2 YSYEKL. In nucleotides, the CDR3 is TGCGCCAGCAGCCAAATCCAGGGTAGAGGGCCCCAGCATTTT. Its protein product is CASSQIQGRGPQHF.

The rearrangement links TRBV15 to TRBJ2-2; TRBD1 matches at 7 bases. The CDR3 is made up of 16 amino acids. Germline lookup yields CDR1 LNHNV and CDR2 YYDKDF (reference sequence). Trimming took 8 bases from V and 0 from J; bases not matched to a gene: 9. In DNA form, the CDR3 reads TGTGCCACCGAGAACCTCGGACAGGCGAACACCGGGGAGCTGTTTTTT. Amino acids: CATENLGQANTGELFF.

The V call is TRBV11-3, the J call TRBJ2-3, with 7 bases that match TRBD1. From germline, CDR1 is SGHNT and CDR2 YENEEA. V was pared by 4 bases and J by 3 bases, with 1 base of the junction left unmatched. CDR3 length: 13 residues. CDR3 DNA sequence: TGTGCCAGCAGCTCGGGACAGACAGATACGCAGTATTTT. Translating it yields CASSSGQTDTQYF.

As DNA, the CDR3 is TGTGCCAGCAGCCCCCCCGACAGCGCTAGCACAGATACGCAGTATTTT. This sequence encodes CASSPPDSASTDTQYF. J is TRBJ2-3 and V is TRBV5-6, with D perhaps TRBD1 (5 bases). The CDR3 totals 16 residues. V lost 4 bases and J lost 0, with 15 bases in between. The germline CDR1 and CDR2 sequences are SGHDT and YYEEEE.

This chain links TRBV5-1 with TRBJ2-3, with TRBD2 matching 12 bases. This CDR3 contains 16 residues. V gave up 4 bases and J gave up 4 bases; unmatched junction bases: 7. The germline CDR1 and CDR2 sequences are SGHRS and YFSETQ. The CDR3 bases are TGCGCCAGCAGCACCCGAGCTAGCGGGGGGGCAGATACGCAGTATTTT. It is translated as CASSTRASGGADTQYF.

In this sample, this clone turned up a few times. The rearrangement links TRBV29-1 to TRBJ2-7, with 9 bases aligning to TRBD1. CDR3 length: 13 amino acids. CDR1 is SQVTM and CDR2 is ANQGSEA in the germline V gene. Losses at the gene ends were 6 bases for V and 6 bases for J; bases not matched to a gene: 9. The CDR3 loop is CSVLVQGAGEQYV. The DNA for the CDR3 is TGCAGCGTCCTAGTACAGGGGGCAGGCGAGCAGTACGTC.

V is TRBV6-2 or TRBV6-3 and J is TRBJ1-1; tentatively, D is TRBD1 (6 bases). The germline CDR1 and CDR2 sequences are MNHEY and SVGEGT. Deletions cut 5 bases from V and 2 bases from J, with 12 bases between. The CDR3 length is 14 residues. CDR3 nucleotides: TGTGCCAGCAGTCACAGACAGGCTAACACTGAAGCTTTCTTT. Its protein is CASSHRQANTEAFF.

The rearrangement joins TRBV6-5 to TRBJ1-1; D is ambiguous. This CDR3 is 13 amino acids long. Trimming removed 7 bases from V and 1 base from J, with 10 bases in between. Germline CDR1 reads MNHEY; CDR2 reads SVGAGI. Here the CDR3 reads CASNLKWNTEAFF. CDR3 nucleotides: TGTGCCAGCAACTTAAAGTGGAACACTGAAGCTTTCTTT.

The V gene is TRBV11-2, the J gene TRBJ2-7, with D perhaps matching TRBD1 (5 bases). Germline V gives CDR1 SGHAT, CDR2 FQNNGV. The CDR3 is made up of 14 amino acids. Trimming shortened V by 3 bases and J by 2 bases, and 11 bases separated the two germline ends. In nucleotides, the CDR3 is TGTGCCAGCAGCTTTGGTGACAGCACCTACGAGCAGTACGTC. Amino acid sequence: CASSFGDSTYEQYV.

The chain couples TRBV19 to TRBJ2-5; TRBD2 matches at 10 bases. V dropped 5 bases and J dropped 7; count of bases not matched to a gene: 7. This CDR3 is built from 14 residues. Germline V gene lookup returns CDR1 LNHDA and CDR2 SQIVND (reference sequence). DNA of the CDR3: TGTGCCAGTAGTGAGGGACTAGCGATTGGGACCCAGTACTTC. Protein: CASSEGLAIGTQYF.

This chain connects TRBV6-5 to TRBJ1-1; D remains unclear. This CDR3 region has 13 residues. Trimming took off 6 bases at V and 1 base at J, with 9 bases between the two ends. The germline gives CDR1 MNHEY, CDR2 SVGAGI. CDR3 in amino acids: CASRRVPNTEAFF. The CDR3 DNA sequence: TGTGCCAGCAGGAGGGTCCCGAACACTGAAGCTTTCTTT.

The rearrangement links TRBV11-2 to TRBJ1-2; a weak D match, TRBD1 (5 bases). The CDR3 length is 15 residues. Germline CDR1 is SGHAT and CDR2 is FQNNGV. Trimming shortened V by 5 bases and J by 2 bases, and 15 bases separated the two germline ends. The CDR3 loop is CASSLLRDPNYGYTF. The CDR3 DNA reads TGTGCCAGCAGCCTATTGCGGGACCCAAACTATGGCTACACCTTC.

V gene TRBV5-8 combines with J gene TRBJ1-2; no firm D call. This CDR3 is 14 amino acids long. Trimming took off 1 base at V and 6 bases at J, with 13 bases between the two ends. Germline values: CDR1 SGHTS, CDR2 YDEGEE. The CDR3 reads CASSLWAGIDGYTF. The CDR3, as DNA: TGTGCCAGCAGCTTGTGGGCGGGGATCGATGGCTACACCTTC.

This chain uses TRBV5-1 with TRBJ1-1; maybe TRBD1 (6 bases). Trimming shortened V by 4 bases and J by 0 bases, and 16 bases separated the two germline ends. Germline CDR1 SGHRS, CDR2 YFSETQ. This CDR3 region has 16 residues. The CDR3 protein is CASSRGFGRMNTEAFF. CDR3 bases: TGCGCCAGCAGCAGGGGGTTTGGGCGCATGAACACTGAAGCTTTCTTT.